The T cell receptor beta chain described here comes from a study of cytomegalovirus exposure and HLA in healthy donors. The study, taken as a whole, reports: Specific recognition of CMV antigens was confirmed in vitro for a few chains (all CMV-associated). The authors listed around 150 TCR beta chains as cytomegalovirus-associated. Cytomegalovirus status was reportedly diagnosed by the classifier with high sensitivity and specificity.

The repertoire was sequenced with immunoSEQ multiplex PCR; TCRdb's copy has only in-frame clones and lacks some. The sample shows 50,000 to 80,000 clones, roughly 91% of them seen only once. Germline V gene data show CDR1 as SQVTM and CDR2 as ANQGSEA. The CDR3 covers 13 residues. V shed 3 bases and J 5 bases; nucleotides not matched to a gene: 6. The approximately 120-subject validation cohort, separate from the roughly 670-subject first cohort, included the donors. Concerning this clone itself: Its antigen is currently unknown.

The V call is TRBV29-1, the J call TRBJ2-5, with 7 nucleotides matching TRBD2. The clonotype comes from a woman younger than 30 in good health and CMV-seronegative. Sample: PBMCs. The CDR3 DNA follows: TGCAGCGTTGAGGGGGGGGTGGAGGAGACCCAGTACTTC. Protein sequence: CSVEGGVEETQYF.